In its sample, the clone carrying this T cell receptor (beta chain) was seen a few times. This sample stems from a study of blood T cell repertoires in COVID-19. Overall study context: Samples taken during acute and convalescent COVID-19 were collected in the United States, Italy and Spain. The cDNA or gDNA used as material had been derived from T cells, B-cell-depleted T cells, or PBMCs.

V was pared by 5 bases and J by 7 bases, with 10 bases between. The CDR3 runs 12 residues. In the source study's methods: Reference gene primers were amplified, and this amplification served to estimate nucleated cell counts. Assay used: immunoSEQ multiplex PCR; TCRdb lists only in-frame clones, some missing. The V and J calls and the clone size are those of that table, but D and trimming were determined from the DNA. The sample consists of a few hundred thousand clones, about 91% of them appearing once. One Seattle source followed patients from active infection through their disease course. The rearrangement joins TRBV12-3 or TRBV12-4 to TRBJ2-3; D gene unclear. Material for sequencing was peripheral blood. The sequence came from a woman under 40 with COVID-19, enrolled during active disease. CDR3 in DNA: TGTGCCAGCAGTGTATTCGTCCATACGCAGTATTTT. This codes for CASSVFVHTQYF.